Below, one T cell receptor beta chain is given with its context. The CDR3 length is 14 residues. In germline, CDR1 is SQVTM, CDR2 ANQGSEA. V shed 8 bases and J shed 0 bases, with 15 bases lying between them. Profiling relied on immunoSEQ multiplex PCR, and the TCRdb table lists in-frame clones only, not all of them. The sample consists of fewer than 250,000 clones, about 86% of them appearing once. The data originate from a study of blood T cell repertoires in COVID-19. Recruits, aged roughly 18 to 100 years, lived in 24 US areas. Categorization into cohorts depended on clinical history that participants reported.

The J gene is TRBJ2-3, the V gene TRBV29-1; no definite D call. Sequenced material: PBMCs or T cells enriched from blood (not recorded which). This sequence was found in a woman aged 45-59 years with acute COVID-19. CDR3 sequence (DNA): TGCAGCCTTTCTGGTACTACTAGCACAGATACGCAGTATTTT. Its protein product is CSLSGTTSTDTQYF.